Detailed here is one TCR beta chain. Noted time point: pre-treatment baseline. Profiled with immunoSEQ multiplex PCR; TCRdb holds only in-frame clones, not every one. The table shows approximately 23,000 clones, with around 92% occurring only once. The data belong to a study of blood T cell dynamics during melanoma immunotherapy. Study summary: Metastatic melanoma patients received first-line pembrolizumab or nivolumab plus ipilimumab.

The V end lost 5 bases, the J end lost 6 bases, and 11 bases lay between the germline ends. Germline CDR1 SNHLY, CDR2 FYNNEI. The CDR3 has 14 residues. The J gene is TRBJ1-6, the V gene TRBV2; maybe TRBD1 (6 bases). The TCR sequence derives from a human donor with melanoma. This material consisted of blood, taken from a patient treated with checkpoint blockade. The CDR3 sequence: CASSSWTVNSPLHF. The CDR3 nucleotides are TGTGCCAGCAGTTCATGGACAGTTAATTCACCCCTCCACTTT. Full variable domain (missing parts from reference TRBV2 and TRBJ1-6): EPEVTQTPSHQVTQMGQEVILRCVPISNHLYFYWYRQILGQKVEFLVSFYNNEISEKSEIFDDQFSVERPDGSNFTLKIRSTKLEDSAMYFCASSSWTVNSPLHFGNGTRLTVT.